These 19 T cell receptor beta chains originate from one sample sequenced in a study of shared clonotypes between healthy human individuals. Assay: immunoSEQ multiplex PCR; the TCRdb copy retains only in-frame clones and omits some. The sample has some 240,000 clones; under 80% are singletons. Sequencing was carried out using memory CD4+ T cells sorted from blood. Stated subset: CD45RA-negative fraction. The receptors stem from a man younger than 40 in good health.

The CDR3 protein is CASSEESTGELFF. CDR3 bases: TGTGCCAGCAGTGAGGAGAGTACCGGGGAGCTGTTTTTT. The chain carries TRBV2 and TRBJ2-2; D not certain. Trimming removed 3 bases from V and 5 bases from J, with 7 bases in between. The length of the CDR3 is 13 residues. Germline CDR1 and CDR2: SNHLY and FYNNEI.

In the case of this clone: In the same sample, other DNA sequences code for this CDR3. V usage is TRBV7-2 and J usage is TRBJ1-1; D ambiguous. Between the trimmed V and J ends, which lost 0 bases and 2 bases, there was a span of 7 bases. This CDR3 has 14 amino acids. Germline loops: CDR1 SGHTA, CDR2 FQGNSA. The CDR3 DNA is TGTGCCAGCAGCTTAGCGTGGAGTAACACTGAAGCTTTCTTT. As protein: CASSLAWSNTEAFF.

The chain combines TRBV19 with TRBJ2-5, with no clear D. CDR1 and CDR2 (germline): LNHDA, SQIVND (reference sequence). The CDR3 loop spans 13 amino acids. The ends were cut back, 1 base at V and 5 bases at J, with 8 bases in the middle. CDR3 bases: TGTGCCAGTAGTATAGTACCTGGGGAGACCCAGTACTTC. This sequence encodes CASSIVPGETQYF.

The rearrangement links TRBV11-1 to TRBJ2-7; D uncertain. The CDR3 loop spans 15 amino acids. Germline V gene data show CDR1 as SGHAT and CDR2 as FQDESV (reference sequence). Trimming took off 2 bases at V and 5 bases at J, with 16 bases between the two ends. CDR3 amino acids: CASSLKGWEGNEQYF. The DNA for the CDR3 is TGTGCCAGCAGCTTAAAAGGATGGGAAGGGAACGAGCAGTACTTC.

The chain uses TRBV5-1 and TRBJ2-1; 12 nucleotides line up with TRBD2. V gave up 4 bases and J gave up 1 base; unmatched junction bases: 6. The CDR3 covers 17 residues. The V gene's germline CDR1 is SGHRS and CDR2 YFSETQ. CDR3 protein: CASSKPGLAGSYNEQFF. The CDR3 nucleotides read TGCGCCAGCAGCAAACCGGGACTAGCGGGTTCCTACAATGAGCAGTTCTTC.

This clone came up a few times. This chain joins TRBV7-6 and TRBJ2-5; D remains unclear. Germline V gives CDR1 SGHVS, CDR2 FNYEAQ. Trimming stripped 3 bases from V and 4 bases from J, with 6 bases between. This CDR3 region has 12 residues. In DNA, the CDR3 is TGTGCCAGCAGCTTTATTGGAGAGACCCAGTACTTC. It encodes CASSFIGETQYF. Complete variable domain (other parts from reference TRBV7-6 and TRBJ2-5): GAGVSQSPRYKVTKRGQDVALRCDPISGHVSLYWYRQALGQGPEFLTYFNYEAQQDKSGLPNDRFSAERPEGSISTLTIQRTEQRDSAMYRCASSFIGETQYFGPGTRLLVL.

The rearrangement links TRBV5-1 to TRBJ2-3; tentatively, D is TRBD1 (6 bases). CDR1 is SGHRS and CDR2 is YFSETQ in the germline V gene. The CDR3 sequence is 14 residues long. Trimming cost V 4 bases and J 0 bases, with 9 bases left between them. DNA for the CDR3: TGCGCCAGCAGCCAGGACAGAAGCACAGATACGCAGTATTTT. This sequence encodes CASSQDRSTDTQYF.

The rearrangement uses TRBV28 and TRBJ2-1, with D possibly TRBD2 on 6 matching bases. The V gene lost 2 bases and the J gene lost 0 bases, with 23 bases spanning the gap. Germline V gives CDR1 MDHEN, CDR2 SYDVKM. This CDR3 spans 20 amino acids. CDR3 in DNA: TGTGCCAGCAGTTTACCCCGTCGGGACCGCCCGGAGGGCTCCTACAATGAGCAGTTCTTC. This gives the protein CASSLPRRDRPEGSYNEQFF. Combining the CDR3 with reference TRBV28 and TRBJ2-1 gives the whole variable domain DVKVTQSSRYLVKRTGEKVFLECVQDMDHENMFWYRQDPGLGLRLIYFSYDVKMKEKGDIPEGYSVSREKKERFSLILESASTNQTSMYLCASSLPRRDRPEGSYNEQFFGPGTRLTVL.

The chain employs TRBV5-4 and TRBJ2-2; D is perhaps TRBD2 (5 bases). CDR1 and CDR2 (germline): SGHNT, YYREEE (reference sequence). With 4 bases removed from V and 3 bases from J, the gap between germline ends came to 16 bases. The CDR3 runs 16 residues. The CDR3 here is CASSPPEGGYTGELFF. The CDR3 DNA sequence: TGTGCCAGCAGCCCCCCTGAGGGCGGATACACCGGGGAGCTGTTTTTT. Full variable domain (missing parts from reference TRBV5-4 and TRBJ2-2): ETGVTQSPTHLIKTRGQQVTLRCSSQSGHNTVSWYQQALGQGPQFIFQYYREEENGRGNFPPRFSGLQFPNYSSELNVNALELDDSALYLCASSPPEGGYTGELFFGEGSRLTVL.

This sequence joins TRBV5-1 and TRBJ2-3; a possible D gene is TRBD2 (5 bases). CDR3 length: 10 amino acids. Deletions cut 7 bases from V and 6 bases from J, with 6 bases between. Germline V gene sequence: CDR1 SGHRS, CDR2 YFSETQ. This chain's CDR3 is CASSGDTQYF. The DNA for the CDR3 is TGCGCCAGCTCGGGGGATACGCAGTATTTT.

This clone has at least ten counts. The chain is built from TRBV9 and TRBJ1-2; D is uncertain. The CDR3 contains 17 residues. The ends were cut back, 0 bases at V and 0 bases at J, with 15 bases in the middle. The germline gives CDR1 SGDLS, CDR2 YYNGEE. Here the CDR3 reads CASSVGPSPTPNYGYTF. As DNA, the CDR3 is TGTGCCAGCAGCGTAGGCCCGAGTCCTACCCCTAACTATGGCTACACCTTC.

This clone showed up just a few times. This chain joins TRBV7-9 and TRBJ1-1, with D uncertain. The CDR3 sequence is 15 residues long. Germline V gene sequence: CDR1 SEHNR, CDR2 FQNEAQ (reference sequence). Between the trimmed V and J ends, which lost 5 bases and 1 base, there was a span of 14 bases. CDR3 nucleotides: TGTGCCAGCAGCCCCGTCGGAGGGAGGAACACTGAAGCTTTCTTT. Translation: CASSPVGGRNTEAFF.

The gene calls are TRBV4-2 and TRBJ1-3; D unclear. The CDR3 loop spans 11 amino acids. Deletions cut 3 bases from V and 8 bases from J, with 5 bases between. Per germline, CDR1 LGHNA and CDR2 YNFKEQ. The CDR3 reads CASSQVDTIYF. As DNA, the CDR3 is TGTGCCAGCAGCCAGGTAGACACCATATATTTT.

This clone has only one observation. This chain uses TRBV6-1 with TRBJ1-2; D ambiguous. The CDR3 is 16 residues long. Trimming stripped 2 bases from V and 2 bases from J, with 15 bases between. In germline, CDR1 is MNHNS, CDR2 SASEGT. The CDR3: CASSEFSPDTNYGYTF. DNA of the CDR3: TGTGCCAGCAGTGAATTCAGTCCCGACACAAACTATGGCTACACCTTC.

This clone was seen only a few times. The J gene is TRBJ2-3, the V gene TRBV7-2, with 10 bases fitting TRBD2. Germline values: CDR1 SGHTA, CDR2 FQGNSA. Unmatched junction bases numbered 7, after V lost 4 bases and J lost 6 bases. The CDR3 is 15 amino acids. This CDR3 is CASSSSAGGSDTQYF. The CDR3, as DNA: TGTGCCAGCAGCTCGTCAGCGGGAGGGTCTGATACGCAGTATTTT.

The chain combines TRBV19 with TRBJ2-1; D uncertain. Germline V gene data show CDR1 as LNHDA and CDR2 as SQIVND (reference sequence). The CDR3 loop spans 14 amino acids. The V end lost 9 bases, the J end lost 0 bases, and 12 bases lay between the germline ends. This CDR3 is CASMPWSSYNEQFF. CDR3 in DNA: TGTGCCAGCATGCCGTGGAGCTCCTACAATGAGCAGTTCTTC. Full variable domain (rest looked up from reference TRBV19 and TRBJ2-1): DGGITQSPKYLFRKEGQNVTLSCEQNLNHDAMYWYRQDPGQGLRLIYYSQIVNDFQKGDIAEGYSVSREKKESFPLTVTSAQKNPTAFYLCASMPWSSYNEQFFGPGTRLTVL.

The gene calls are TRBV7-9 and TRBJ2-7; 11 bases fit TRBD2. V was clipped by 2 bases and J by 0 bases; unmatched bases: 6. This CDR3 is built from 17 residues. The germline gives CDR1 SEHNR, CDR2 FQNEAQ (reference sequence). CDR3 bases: TGTGCCAGCAGCTTATTGGGACTAGCGGAATTCTCCTACGAGCAGTACTTC. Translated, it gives CASSLLGLAEFSYEQYF.

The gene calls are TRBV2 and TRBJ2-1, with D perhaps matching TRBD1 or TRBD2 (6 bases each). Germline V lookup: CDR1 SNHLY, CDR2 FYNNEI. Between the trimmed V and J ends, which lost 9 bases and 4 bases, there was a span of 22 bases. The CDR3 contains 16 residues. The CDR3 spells CARRRDSGVRYNEQFF. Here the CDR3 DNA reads TGTGCCAGAAGACGGGACTCAGGGGTTAGGTACAATGAGCAGTTCTTC. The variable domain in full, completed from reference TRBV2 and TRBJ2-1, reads EPEVTQTPSHQVTQMGQEVILRCVPISNHLYFYWYRQILGQKVEFLVSFYNNEISEKSEIFDDQFSVERPDGSNFTLKIRSTKLEDSAMYFCARRRDSGVRYNEQFFGPGTRLTVL.

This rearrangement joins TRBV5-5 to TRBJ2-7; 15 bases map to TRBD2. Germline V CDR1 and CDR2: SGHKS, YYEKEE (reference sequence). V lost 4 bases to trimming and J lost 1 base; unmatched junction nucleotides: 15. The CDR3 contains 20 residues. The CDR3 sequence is CASSRSPRPGLAGGSYEQYF. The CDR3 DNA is TGTGCCAGCAGCCGCTCGCCTCGTCCGGGACTAGCGGGAGGTTCCTACGAGCAGTACTTC.